This T cell receptor beta chain was obtained from a study of metastatic and nonmetastatic thyroid tumors. About the research overall: Across blood and tumor or nodule tissue, repertoires from malignant and benign thyroid patients were compared with one another.

Original processing notes: Clinicopathological groups differed in CDR3, with these differences serving to build a distant-metastasis classifier for papillary thyroid cancer. Using MiXCR, TCRdb re-called clones from the PCR reads. In this record, the V and J calls reflect TCRdb's handling and not the investigators' own analysis. The repertoire holds tens of thousands of clones, with 15% as singletons. Thyroid surgery took place with no prior treatment in any patient. Findings and caveats of the study: A significant increase in TCR beta diversity was reportedly seen in malignant thyroid tumors relative to benign nodules, in blood and tumor.

In its sample, this clone was seen many times. The antigen remains unidentified. The sequencing sample was made of blood. The sequence was collected from a female donor with papillary thyroid cancer or a benign thyroid nodule (not recorded which). Some clones in this sample may be carry-over from other donors' samples.

CDR3 sequence reads: CASSTGQGVLGNTIYF. The CDR3 region has the DNA TGTGCCAGCAGTACCGGACAGGGAGTTCTCGGAAACACCATATATTTT. The gene calls are TRBV6-1 and TRBJ1-3; TRBD1 matches 8 bases. This CDR3 spans 16 amino acids. J lost 4 bases, V lost 5 bases, and 10 bases had no gene match. Germline CDR1 is MNHNS and CDR2 is SASEGT.